This TCR beta chain was documented in a study of blood T cell repertoires in COVID-19. V was shortened by 6 bases and J by 5 bases, with 10 bases between the two germline ends. The CDR3 is 12 amino acids. Germline CDR1 reads MNHEY; CDR2 reads SVGEGT. Clones were read by immunoSEQ multiplex PCR, and TCRdb kept only the in-frame ones, dropping some. The table has around 27,000 clones, approximately 80% seen once; the top ten hold approximately 24%. This chain links TRBV6-2 or TRBV6-3 with TRBJ2-5, with D possibly being TRBD1 (6 bases). Source material: peripheral blood. The sequence was collected from a man in his 70s with active COVID-19. This CDR3 reads CASSITGETQYF. DNA of the CDR3: TGTGCCAGCAGCATTACAGGGGAGACCCAGTACTTC.